These T cell receptor beta chains were read from a single sample in a study of identical twins. TCRdb reanalysed the 5' RACE reads using MiXCR and keeps one entry per CDR3 protein. The table includes some 600,000 distinct CDR3 sequences, around 7.5% detected once. The same specimen was also included in a second study, on yellow fever vaccine responses in identical twins.

Sample: PBMCs. Receptor source: a young woman in good health. Each CDR3 is given with its conserved first and last residue. A D gene is named only where the DNA matches it firmly. Clone size appears in some rows only: once, few, many, or a class for an expanded clone.

TRBJ1-6 | many | TRBV3-1 | 15 | - | CASSQDRTPNSPLHF | TGTGCCAGCAGCCAAGACAGGACACCTAATTCACCCCTCCACTTT
TRBJ2-4 | many | TRBV5-5 | 14 | - | CASSLEKRKNIQYF | TGTGCCAGCAGCTTAGAGAAAAGGAAAAACATTCAGTACTTC
TRBJ1-1 | many | TRBV27 | 14 | TRBD1 | CASRVVTGRTEAFF | TGTGCCAGCCGGGTAGTGACAGGGAGGACTGAAGCTTTCTTT
TRBJ1-1 | - | TRBV6-1 | 15 | TRBD1 | CASSPPDRRDTEAFF | TGTGCCAGCAGTCCCCCGGACAGGAGGGACACTGAAGCTTTCTTT
TRBJ2-1 | many | TRBV12-3/TRBV12-4 | 17 | TRBD2 | CASSPAPGGPNGNEQFF | TGTGCCAGCAGCCCAGCGCCGGGAGGGCCGAACGGCAATGAGCAGTTCTTC
TRBJ2-1 | many | TRBV7-3 | 19 | TRBD2 | CASSLLFAPTSGVYNEQFF | TGTGCCAGCAGCTTATTATTCGCACCAACTAGCGGGGTCTACAATGAGCAGTTCTTC
TRBJ2-7 | - | TRBV10-3 | 15 | TRBD2 | CASRGTTSQSYEQYF | TGTGCCTCACGGGGGACGACTAGCCAATCCTACGAGCAGTACTTC
TRBJ1-1 | many | TRBV2 | 12 | - | CATGGRNTEAFF | TGTGCCACGGGGGGGCGGAACACTGAAGCTTTCTTT
TRBJ2-5 | few | TRBV10-3 | 14 | TRBD1 | CAISPQGAGETQYF | TGTGCCATCAGTCCACAGGGGGCGGGGGAGACCCAGTACTTC
TRBJ2-3 | - | TRBV20-1 | 13 | - | CSARSPGTDTQYF | TGCAGTGCTAGGTCCCCGGGCACAGATACGCAGTATTTT
TRBJ2-4 | many | TRBV5-6 | 19 | TRBD2 | CASSLYLISGSWSKNIQYF | TGTGCCAGCAGCTTGTACCTGATTAGCGGGAGTTGGTCCAAAAACATTCAGTACTTC
TRBJ1-1 | many | TRBV12-3/TRBV12-4 | 11 | - | CASSGGTEAFF | TGTGCCAGCAGTGGAGGCACTGAAGCTTTCTTT
TRBJ2-1 | many | TRBV20-1 | 14 | TRBD2 | CSARLAGGPVEQFF | TGCAGTGCTAGACTAGCGGGAGGGCCGGTTGAGCAGTTCTTC
TRBJ2-3 | - | TRBV6-5 | 14 | - | CASSYVGNTDTQYF | TGTGCCAGCAGTTATGTGGGCAACACAGATACGCAGTATTTT
TRBJ2-1 | many | TRBV4-2 | 12 | - | CASSQDTNEQFF | TGTGCCAGCAGCCAAGATACTAATGAGCAGTTCTTC
TRBJ1-1 | - | TRBV12-3/TRBV12-4 | 14 | - | CASHPGHPNTEAFF | TGTGCCAGCCACCCGGGACACCCAAACACTGAAGCTTTCTTT
TRBJ2-3 | - | TRBV5-1 | 17 | TRBD2 | CASSLDPSGIGTDTQYF | TGCGCCAGCAGCTTGGACCCTAGCGGGATCGGCACAGATACGCAGTATTTT
TRBJ2-6 | - | TRBV6-2/TRBV6-3 | 19 | - | CASSYRPGIPYSGANVLTF | TGTGCCAGCAGTTACCGCCCTGGAATCCCCTACTCTGGGGCCAACGTCCTGACTTTC
TRBJ2-3 | few | TRBV6-6 | 13 | - | CASSTRRGDTQYF | TGTGCCAGCAGCACTCGCCGGGGAGATACGCAGTATTTT
TRBJ1-1 | many | TRBV29-1 | 10 | - | CSVDGRPHFF | TGCAGCGTTGACGGGAGGCCCCATTTCTTT
TRBJ2-2 | many | TRBV9 | 14 | - | CASSVPRDTGELFF | TGTGCCAGCAGCGTACCAAGGGACACCGGGGAGCTGTTTTTT
TRBJ1-2 | - | TRBV29-1 | 12 | TRBD1 | CSDGQAGTGYTF | TGCAGCGACGGACAGGCGGGAACGGGCTACACCTTC
TRBJ1-5 | few | TRBV20-1 | 16 | - | CSAATGGGISNQPQHF | TGCAGTGCTGCGACCGGGGGAGGGATTAGCAATCAGCCCCAGCATTTT
TRBJ1-6 | few | TRBV6-4 | 16 | - | CASSLDFGFNNSPLHF | TGTGCCAGCAGTCTGGACTTCGGGTTCAATAATTCACCCCTCCACTTT
TRBJ1-4 | - | TRBV29-1 | 13 | - | CSVIGKPGEKLFF | TGCAGCGTGATCGGAAAACCGGGTGAAAAACTGTTTTTT
TRBJ1-1 | few | TRBV11-2 | 13 | - | CASSLVQATEAFF | TGTGCCAGCAGCTTAGTTCAAGCCACTGAAGCTTTCTTT
TRBJ2-2 | many | TRBV24-1 | 17 | TRBD1 | CATSDNRGSPLPGELFF | TGTGCCACCAGTGATAACAGGGGGAGCCCCCTTCCCGGGGAGCTGTTTTTT
TRBJ1-5 | many | TRBV7-8 | 15 | TRBD1 | CASSYLRTGEQPQHF | TGTGCCAGCAGCTATCTGCGGACAGGGGAACAGCCCCAGCATTTT
TRBJ1-1 | many | TRBV6-5 | 17 | - | CASSYSVVYRENTEAFF | TGTGCCAGCAGTTACTCGGTGGTGTACAGGGAGAACACTGAAGCTTTCTTT
TRBJ2-1 | - | TRBV9 | 15 | - | CASSVAAGLGNEQFF | TGTGCCAGCAGCGTAGCTGCCGGCCTGGGGAATGAGCAGTTCTTC
TRBJ2-7 | few | TRBV2 | 12 | - | CASSGKGHEQYF | TGTGCCAGCAGTGGGAAGGGCCACGAGCAGTACTTC
TRBJ1-1 | few | TRBV5-6 | 19 | TRBD1 | CASSLGQGLSLWVNTEAFF | TGTGCCAGCAGCTTGGGACAGGGGCTATCCCTGTGGGTGAACACTGAAGCTTTCTTT
TRBJ2-2 | few | TRBV10-3 | 16 | - | CAISEPGHKNTGELFF | TGTGCCATCAGTGAACCGGGACATAAGAACACCGGGGAGCTGTTTTTT
TRBJ1-2 | few | TRBV24-1 | 15 | TRBD1 | CATSVAPDRNYGYTF | TGTGCCACCAGTGTGGCCCCGGACAGGAACTATGGCTACACCTTC
TRBJ1-6 | many | TRBV10-3 | 15 | - | CAINGRPDGSSPLHF | TGTGCCATCAATGGAAGGCCAGACGGTAGTTCACCCCTCCACTTT
TRBJ2-3 | once | TRBV25-1 | 16 | - | CASSAGAGMSHDTQYF | TGTGCCAGCAGTGCCGGGGCAGGAATGTCGCACGATACGCAGTATTTT
TRBJ2-1 | many | TRBV28 | 17 | TRBD2 | CASSPGTSGRAWNEQLF | TGTGCCAGCAGCCCTGGGACTAGCGGGAGGGCCTGGAATGAGCAGCTCTTC
TRBJ2-1 | few | TRBV2 | 13 | - | CASSEAGTTGQFF | TGTGCCAGCAGTGAAGCGGGGACCACAGGGCAGTTCTTC
TRBJ2-7 | few | TRBV2 | 16 | TRBD1 | CASSEKTGGLFYEQYF | TGTGCCAGCAGCGAAAAGACAGGGGGGCTCTTCTACGAGCAGTACTTC
TRBJ2-1 | many | TRBV5-5 | 12 | - | CASSLYSNEQFF | TGTGCCAGCAGCTTGTATTCCAATGAGCAGTTCTTC
TRBJ2-3 | few | TRBV6-1 | 14 | - | CATWVGAGTDTQYF | TGTGCCACGTGGGTAGGGGCCGGCACAGATACGCAGTATTTT
TRBJ2-3 | many | TRBV5-1 | 17 | TRBD2 | CASSLGTSGGAADTQYF | TGCGCCAGCAGCTTGGGGACTAGCGGGGGGGCCGCAGATACGCAGTATTTT
TRBJ1-1 | many | TRBV10-3 | 13 | - | CATGVGRETEAFF | TGTGCCACCGGAGTGGGGAGGGAGACTGAAGCTTTCTTT
TRBJ1-1 | - | TRBV5-6 | 13 | - | CASSLVQPHEAFF | TGTGCCAGCAGCTTGGTTCAGCCCCATGAAGCTTTCTTT
TRBJ2-2 | - | TRBV7-8 | 19 | - | CASSSQAGQSRVDTGELFF | TGTGCCAGCAGCTCCCAAGCCGGTCAAAGCAGGGTTGACACCGGGGAGCTGTTTTTT
TRBJ2-3 | few | TRBV15 | 14 | - | CATSRDRGVASQYF | TGTGCCACCAGCAGAGATAGAGGTGTAGCTTCGCAGTATTTT
TRBJ1-2 | - | TRBV29-1 | 12 | - | CSVAQNNYGYTF | TGCAGCGTTGCACAAAACAACTATGGCTACACCTTC